Listed here are 22 T cell receptor beta chains from one sample, sequenced in a study of blood T cell repertoires in COVID-19. Libraries were prepared by immunoSEQ multiplex PCR; TCRdb keeps only in-frame clonotypes and omits some of them. The sample contains 50,000 to 80,000 clones, about three quarters of which appear only once. Source material: peripheral blood. These receptors all stem from a human donor in a cohort sampled during active COVID-19.

The J gene is TRBJ1-2, the V gene TRBV10-2; 8 bases fit TRBD1. The CDR3 covers 14 residues. After removal of 6 bases from V and 4 bases from J, the junction contained 7 bases not matched to a gene. Germline loops: CDR1 WSHSY, CDR2 SAAADI. CDR3 sequence reads: CASRDGQGVYGYTF. The CDR3 DNA is TGCGCCAGCAGGGATGGACAGGGAGTCTATGGCTACACCTTC.

This clone was recorded a few times. This rearrangement joins TRBV9 to TRBJ2-3; no definite D call. The CDR3 consists of 13 residues. The V and J ends lost 4 bases and 3 bases respectively, with 9 bases between them. Germline V CDR1 and CDR2: SGDLS, YYNGEE. The CDR3 DNA reads as TGTGCCAGCAGCCCTCAGATTACAGATACGCAGTATTTT. It encodes CASSPQITDTQYF.

This chain links TRBV29-1 with TRBJ1-2; TRBD1 might be the D (5 bases). This CDR3 has 13 amino acids. V was clipped by 3 bases and J by 4 bases, with 12 bases between them. Germline-derived CDR1 and CDR2 are SQVTM and ANQGSEA. CDR3 in amino acids: CSVDTGAIYGYTF. DNA for the CDR3: TGCAGCGTTGACACAGGAGCGATCTATGGCTACACCTTC.

The J gene is TRBJ2-3, the V gene TRBV6-6, with 8 bases aligning to TRBD1. Germline V CDR1 and CDR2: MNHNY, SVGAGI (reference sequence). V shed 7 bases and J 5 bases; nucleotides not matched to a gene: 8. CDR3 length: 14 amino acids. CDR3 coding DNA: TGTGCCAGCACCTTGACAGGGGTGGTAGATACGCAGTATTTT. This codes for CASTLTGVVDTQYF.

The chain is built from TRBV18 and TRBJ1-2, with 7 positions matching TRBD1. The CDR3 sequence is 14 residues long. Trimming removed 6 bases from V and 9 bases from J; junction bases left unmatched: 13. Germline CDR1 and CDR2: KGHSH and LQKENI. CDR3 sequence (DNA): TGTGCCAGCTCGAACGTGGGGCAGGGGGAGCGCTACACCTTC. This encodes CASSNVGQGERYTF.

The chain employs TRBV3-1 (or the pseudogene TRBV3-2) and TRBJ2-3, with TRBD2 matching 11 bases. Germline loops: CDR1 LGHDT, CDR2 YNNKEL (reference sequence). V was clipped by 4 bases and J by 5 bases; unmatched bases: 2. CDR3 length: 14 amino acids. CDR3 amino acids: CASSLAGGGDTQYF. CDR3 nucleotides: TGTGCCAGCAGCCTAGCGGGGGGGGGAGATACGCAGTATTTT.

This clone appeared a few times. V and J are TRBV5-1 and TRBJ2-3; no clear D gene. Germline V gene lookup returns CDR1 SGHRS and CDR2 YFSETQ. V was trimmed by 5 bases and J by 3 bases, leaving 16 bases between them. The CDR3 sequence is 15 residues long. The chain's CDR3 is CASSPGSRATDTQYF. DNA for the CDR3: TGCGCCAGCAGTCCAGGCAGCCGTGCAACAGATACGCAGTATTTT.

This sequence joins TRBV5-6 and TRBJ1-1, with 8 bases identical to TRBD1. The CDR3 length is 14 residues. J gave up 7 bases and V 4 bases, and 9 bases lay outside the gene matches. The germline CDR1 and CDR2 sequences are SGHDT and YYEEEE. The CDR3 DNA sequence: TGTGCCAGCAGCCCTACAGGGGGGATTGGTGAAGCTTTCTTT. Translation: CASSPTGGIGEAFF.

J is TRBJ2-6 and V is TRBV5-1; tentative D call: TRBD1 (6 bases). Germline V gene lookup returns CDR1 SGHRS and CDR2 YFSETQ. The V and J ends lost 0 bases and 0 bases respectively, with 22 bases between them. This CDR3 spans 21 amino acids. Written as DNA, the CDR3 is TGCGCCAGCAGCTTGGTCTTGGACAGCCGTTCGGGGCTCTCTGGGGCCAACGTCCTGACTTTC. Protein: CASSLVLDSRSGLSGANVLTF.

The V call is TRBV11-2, the J call TRBJ1-4; D call uncertain. The germline V gene encodes CDR1 SGHAT and CDR2 FQNNGV. This CDR3 comprises 14 residues. V gave up 8 bases and J gave up 4 bases, with 14 bases separating them. The chain's CDR3 is CASGRGLSNEKLFF. In nucleotides, the CDR3 is TGTGCCAGCGGCCGCGGATTGAGTAATGAAAAACTGTTTTTT.

The chain combines TRBV10-1 with TRBJ1-6; 7 bases map to TRBD1. The V and J ends lost 6 bases and 1 base, in that order; junction bases with no gene match: 0. Germline V lookup: CDR1 WNHNN, CDR2 SYGVQD (reference sequence). The CDR3 is 14 residues long. For the CDR3, the DNA is TGCGCCAGCAGGGGACAGTCCTATAATTCACCCCTCCACTTT. It codes for CASRGQSYNSPLHF.

The gene calls are TRBV5-1 and TRBJ2-7, with D possibly matching TRBD2 (5 bases). Germline V gene sequence: CDR1 SGHRS, CDR2 YFSETQ. V shed 2 bases and J shed 5 bases, with 11 bases lying between them. The CDR3 runs to 13 residues. CDR3 in amino acids: CASSFEGEDEQYF. The CDR3 nucleotides are TGCGCCAGCAGCTTTGAGGGAGAGGACGAGCAGTACTTC.

The chain links TRBV4-2 to TRBJ1-2; TRBD1 agrees at 8 bases. This CDR3 is built from 17 residues. Per germline, CDR1 LGHNA and CDR2 YNFKEQ. The V segment lost 6 bases and the J segment 0 bases; nucleotides outside the gene matches: 12. The CDR3 DNA sequence: TGTGCCAGCAGTCACGACAGGGGTCAAAAGTCTAACTATGGCTACACCTTC. Translation: CASSHDRGQKSNYGYTF.

The chain combines TRBV2 with TRBJ1-6, with D unclear. The ends were cut back, 5 bases at V and 9 bases at J, with 17 bases in the middle. Per germline, CDR1 SNHLY and CDR2 FYNNEI. This CDR3 is built from 15 residues. CDR3 amino acids: CASSTTVGRTSPLHF. In DNA, the CDR3 is TGTGCCAGCAGTACCACCGTTGGGCGAACTTCACCCCTCCACTTT. Looking up the rest from reference TRBV2 and TRBJ1-6 gives the full variable domain: EPEVTQTPSHQVTQMGQEVILRCVPISNHLYFYWYRQILGQKVEFLVSFYNNEISEKSEIFDDQFSVERPDGSNFTLKIRSTKLEDSAMYFCASSTTVGRTSPLHFGNGTRLTVT.

The J gene is TRBJ2-5, the V gene TRBV3-1 (or the pseudogene TRBV3-2), with TRBD2 matching over 14 bases. Germline V gene lookup returns CDR1 LGHDT and CDR2 YNNKEL (reference sequence). The CDR3 is made up of 17 amino acids. J gave up 1 base and V 1 base, and 2 bases lay outside the gene matches. The CDR3 bases are TGTGCCAGCAGCCAAGGGACTAGCGGGGGGTTCCAAGAGACCCAGTACTTC. Protein product: CASSQGTSGGFQETQYF.

The chain uses TRBV6-5 and TRBJ2-7; 8 bases fit TRBD1. Trimming cost V 4 bases and J 2 bases; bases outside gene matches: 7. The CDR3 is 15 amino acids. Germline assignment: CDR1 MNHEY and CDR2 SVGAGI. The CDR3 coding sequence is TGTGCCAGCAGTTCTGACAGGGGACCAACCTACGAGCAGTACTTC. Translation: CASSSDRGPTYEQYF.

Written as DNA, the CDR3 is TGTGCCAGCAGCTTCGACAGGCCTTTCTCTGGAAACACCATATATTTT. Protein: CASSFDRPFSGNTIYF. The chain recombines TRBV7-8 with TRBJ1-3; perhaps TRBD1 as D (6 bases). There are 16 residues in the CDR3. CDR1 is SGHVS, CDR2 FQNEAQ, per germline. Trimming removed 3 bases from V and 0 bases from J, with 12 bases in between.

The chain recombines TRBV2 with TRBJ1-2; 10 bases agree with TRBD1. This CDR3 spans 14 amino acids. Looked up from germline, CDR1 is SNHLY and CDR2 is FYNNEI. After removal of 4 bases from V and 4 bases from J, the junction contained 3 bases not matched to a gene. The CDR3 reads CASSAGQGPYGYTF. The CDR3 coding sequence is TGTGCCAGCAGTGCGGGACAGGGGCCCTATGGCTACACCTTC.

Written as DNA, the CDR3 is TGTGCCACTGCTCAGGGTTATAATTCACCCCTCCACTTT. This encodes CATAQGYNSPLHF. The chain joins TRBV7-6 to TRBJ1-6; D possibly corresponds to TRBD1 (5 bases). Germline V gene data show CDR1 as SGHVS and CDR2 as FNYEAQ. The CDR3 is made up of 13 amino acids. Between the trimmed V and J ends, which lost 10 bases and 4 bases, there was a span of 11 bases.

The rearrangement uses TRBV4-1 and TRBJ2-1; D might be TRBD1 (5 bases). The CDR3 totals 13 residues. Germline V lookup: CDR1 MGHRA, CDR2 YSYEKL. Trimming pared 1 base from V and 8 bases from J, leaving 9 bases between. DNA for the CDR3: TGCGCCAGCAGCCAAGTAAGGGGATATGAGCAGTTCTTC. Translating gives CASSQVRGYEQFF.

This chain connects TRBV6-6 to TRBJ2-1; the match to TRBD2 covers 7 bases. The CDR3 length is 16 residues. V lost 0 bases and J lost 2; bases outside the gene matches: 4. Germline CDR1 reads MNHNY; CDR2 reads SVGAGI (reference sequence). This chain's CDR3 is CASSYSVGGAYNEQFF. The CDR3 DNA sequence: TGTGCCAGCAGTTACTCCGTGGGGGGGGCCTACAATGAGCAGTTCTTC.

The rearrangement links TRBV6-5 to TRBJ2-3; D is perhaps TRBD2 (5 bases). CDR3 size: 11 residues. V gave up 8 bases and J gave up 5 bases, with 8 bases separating them. Germline V gene sequence: CDR1 MNHEY, CDR2 SVGAGI. The CDR3 DNA sequence: TGTGCCAGCCCCGAGGGAGATACGCAGTATTTT. It translates to CASPEGDTQYF.